The entry below describes one T cell receptor (beta chain). What antigen it recognizes has not been identified. This record belongs to a study of CXCR3-negative and CXCR3-positive naive CD8 T cells (dated by TCRdb to the late 2010s). About the full investigation: In total, 130 million to 150 million TRB reads were obtained, or roughly 1.5 +/- 0.3 million reads per library. Data from ten to twelve donors, pooled across two independent experiments, went into the diversity and physicochemical repertoire analyses. Naive subsets from about five donors and memory cells from 3 donors were included in the TRBV-TRBJ cluster analysis.

Each CD8+ T cell subset was flow-sorted in triplicate, with over 250,000 cells per subset placed directly into RLT lysis buffer. To exclude memory contaminants, naive CD8+ T cells were stringently defined as CD45RO-CCR7+CD27+CD95-. Using standard density gradient centrifugation, peripheral blood mononuclear cells were isolated from buffy coats. A FACSAria III was used to flow-sort naive CD8+ T cells into CXCR3-negative and CXCR3-positive populations. Total RNA was extracted from sorted cells with an RNeasy Mini Kit. Sequencing instrument: NextSeq 550. The Human TCR Profiling Kit (MiLaboratory) was used to prepare UMI-labeled 5' RACE TRB cDNA libraries. cDNA synthesis used the entire amount of extracted RNA, and PCR amplification then used the entire amount of cDNA produced. Libraries were prepared in parallel with an identical number of PCR cycles. Turning to the authors' computational methods: With a requirement of at least two reads per UMI, MIGEC and MiXCR extracted about 56,000 +/- 9,600 unique UMI-labeled TRB cDNA molecules per library. On average, roughly 40,000 +/- 10,000 functional in-frame TRB CDR3 nucleotide clonotypes lacking stop codons were found per library. Diversity metrics, including normalized Shannon-Wiener and Chao1, were computed in VDJtools after downsampling to 5000 UMI-labeled TRB molecules per sample. For the central five CDR3 residues, VDJtools calculated physicochemical properties weighted by clonotype size, namely interaction energy, strength, volume and Kidera factor 4. After TCRdb reprocessed the reads, each CDR3 protein sequence was kept as one row, without DNA. The V and J calls shown here were made by TCRdb, not taken from the authors' results. The sample table includes some 140,000 distinct CDR3 sequences. The ten largest clones add up to about 0.48% of the sample.

Taken from cysteine to phenylalanine, the CDR3 has 14 residues. This entry has no DNA. From the germline V gene, CDR1 is SQVTM and CDR2 is ANQGSEA. The paper as a whole reports these results and caveats: TRB CDR3s from CXCR3-positive naive cells showed higher hydrophobicity (lower Kidera factor 4), lower energy, and higher strength and volume indices than CXCR3-negative naive cells. Naive CXCR3-negative and CXCR3-positive cells from the same donor showed similar TRBV-TRBJ usage, whereas memory cells showed distinct patterns. Because surface CD5, which is linked to self-reactivity in mice, was comparable between the naive subsets, TCR interaction strength was also inferred from the physicochemical properties of TRB CDR3s. Repertoire diversity was comparably high in both naive subsets but much lower in memory CD8+ T cells. Freshly isolated PBMCs were used for most assays because CXCR3 expression partially decreased after cryopreservation.

Recombination linked TRBV29-1 to TRBJ2-7; the TCRdb D gene call, TRBD1, has no DNA to confirm it. This receptor was taken from a human donor in good health. Some clones in this sample may be carry-over from other donors' samples. Sequenced material: naive CXCR3+ CD8+ T cells from blood. The intended sense of this specimen's cell subset or site label: CD45RO-CCR7+CD27+CD95- naive CD8+ T cells expressing CXCR3 (TNR3+). The CDR3 corresponds to CSALEGSYSGEQYF.